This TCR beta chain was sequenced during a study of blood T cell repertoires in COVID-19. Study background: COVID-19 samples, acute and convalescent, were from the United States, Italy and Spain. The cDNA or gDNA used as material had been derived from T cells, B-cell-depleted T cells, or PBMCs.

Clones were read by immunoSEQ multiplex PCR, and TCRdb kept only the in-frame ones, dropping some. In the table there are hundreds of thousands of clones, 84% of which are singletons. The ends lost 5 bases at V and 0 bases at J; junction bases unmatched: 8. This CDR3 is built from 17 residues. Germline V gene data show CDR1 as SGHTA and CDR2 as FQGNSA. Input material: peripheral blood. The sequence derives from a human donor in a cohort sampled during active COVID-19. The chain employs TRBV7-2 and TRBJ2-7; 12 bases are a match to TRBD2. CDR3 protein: CASSAGTSGYSSYEQYF. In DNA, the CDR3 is TGTGCCAGCAGCGCCGGGACTAGCGGGTATTCCTCCTACGAGCAGTACTTC.